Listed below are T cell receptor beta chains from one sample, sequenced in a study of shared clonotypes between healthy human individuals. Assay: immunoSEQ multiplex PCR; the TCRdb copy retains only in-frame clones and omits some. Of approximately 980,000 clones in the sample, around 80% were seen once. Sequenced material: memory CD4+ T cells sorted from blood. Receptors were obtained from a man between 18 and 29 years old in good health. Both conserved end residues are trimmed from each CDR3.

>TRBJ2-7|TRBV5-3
ARSIRTSGSTYEQY
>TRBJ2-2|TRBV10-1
ASSESTLTGELF
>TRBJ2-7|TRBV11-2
ASSLERNYEQY
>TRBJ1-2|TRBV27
ASSLRGGYT
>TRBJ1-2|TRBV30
AWNVEGNYGYT
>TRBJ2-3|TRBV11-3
ASSFLGLAGDADTQY
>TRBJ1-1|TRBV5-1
ASSSGDRGLNTEAF
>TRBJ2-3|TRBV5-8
ASSLRAGGDTQY
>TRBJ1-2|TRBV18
ASFGQAQGGYT
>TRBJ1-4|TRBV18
ASSPLYEMGDFSRGEKLF
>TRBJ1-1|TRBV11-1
ASSFLSGYTEAF
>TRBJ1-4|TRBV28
ASSQGPTRGKLF
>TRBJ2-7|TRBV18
ASSPPRGEQY
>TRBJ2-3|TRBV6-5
ASSGGLGTDTQY
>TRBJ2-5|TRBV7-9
ASSFQGASLSPQY
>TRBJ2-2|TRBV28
ASRLAGQTGELF
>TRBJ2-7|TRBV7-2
ASSLGAPGAGYEQY
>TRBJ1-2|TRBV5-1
ASRVGARDDYGYT
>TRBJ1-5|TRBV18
ASSGTGGQPQH
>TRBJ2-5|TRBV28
ASSLTGEQETQY
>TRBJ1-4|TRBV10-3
AITPGTNEKLF
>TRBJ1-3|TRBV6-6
ASSQPGTASGNTIY
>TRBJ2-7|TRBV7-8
ASSLRASGSSYEQY
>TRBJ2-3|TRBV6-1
ASSSRGGDTQY
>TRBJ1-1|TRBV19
ASSSRGKGAEAF
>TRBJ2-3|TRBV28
ASSRGELTDDTQY
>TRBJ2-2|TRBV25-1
ASSELQGSYPGELF
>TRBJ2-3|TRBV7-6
ASSFSSTDTQY
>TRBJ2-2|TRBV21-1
ASSKVSQGAVAGELF
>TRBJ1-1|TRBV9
ASSVGKGQGDEAF
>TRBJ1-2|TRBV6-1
ASSEWTYYGYT
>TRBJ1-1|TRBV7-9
ASSPGDPDRVEAF
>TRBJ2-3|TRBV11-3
ASSSGLAGEQDTQY
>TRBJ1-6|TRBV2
ASSGRTGILGSPLH
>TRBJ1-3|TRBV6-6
ASSNSLSGNTIY
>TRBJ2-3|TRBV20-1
SASLADTQY
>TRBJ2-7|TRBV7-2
ASSLRSGGDQY
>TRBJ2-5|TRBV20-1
SATPQETQY
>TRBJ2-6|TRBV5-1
ASSTDRGNSGANVLT
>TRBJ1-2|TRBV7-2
ASSSQRGDQYSNYGYT
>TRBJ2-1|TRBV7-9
ASSPVGQGRSEQF
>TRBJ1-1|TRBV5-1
ASSLIGGHNTEAF
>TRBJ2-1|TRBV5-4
ASSPAGGQGRNEQF
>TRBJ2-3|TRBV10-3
ASTGGRTDTQY